This note documents a single TCR beta chain sequence. Its antigen is undetermined. It was with 60 Vbeta and 13 Jbeta primers that the PCR ran. The data were produced by immunoSEQ multiplex PCR, yet TCRdb's version contains in-frame clones alone and is incomplete. Of approximately 160,000 clones in the sample, approximately 82% were seen once. This sample was included in a study of cytomegalovirus exposure and HLA in healthy donors. Study observations and caveats: Several of the most significant clusters appeared linked to common viral pathogens, based on a later analysis. Some public TCRs appeared in many individuals, while most sequences were rare. It was confirmed in vitro that a few of the CMV-associated chains were specific for CMV antigens.

The CDR3 runs to 14 residues. The ends were cut back, 2 bases at V and 6 bases at J, with 15 bases in the middle. Germline V gives CDR1 SGHDT, CDR2 YYEEEE. The TCR was taken from a male donor in good health and CMV-seronegative. The specimen was PBMCs. J is TRBJ2-7 and V is TRBV5-6, with no clear D. The DNA for the CDR3 is TGTGCCAGCAGCTTCGAGAGGCCACCCGTCGAGCAGTACTTC. It codes for CASSFERPPVEQYF.